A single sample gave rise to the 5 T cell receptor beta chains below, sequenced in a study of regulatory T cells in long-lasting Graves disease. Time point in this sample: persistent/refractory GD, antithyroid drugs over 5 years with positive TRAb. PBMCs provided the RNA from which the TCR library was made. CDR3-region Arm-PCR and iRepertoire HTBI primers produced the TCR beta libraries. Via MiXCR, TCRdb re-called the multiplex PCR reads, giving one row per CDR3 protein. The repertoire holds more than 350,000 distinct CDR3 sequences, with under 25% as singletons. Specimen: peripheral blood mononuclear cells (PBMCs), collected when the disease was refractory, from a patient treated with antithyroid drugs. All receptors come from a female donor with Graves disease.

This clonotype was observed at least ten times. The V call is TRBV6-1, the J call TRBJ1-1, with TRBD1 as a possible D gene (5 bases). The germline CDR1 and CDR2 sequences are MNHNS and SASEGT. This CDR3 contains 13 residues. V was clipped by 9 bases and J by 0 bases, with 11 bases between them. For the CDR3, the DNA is TGTGCCAGTTTGGGGGTCCTGAACACTGAAGCTTTCTTT. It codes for CASLGVLNTEAFF.

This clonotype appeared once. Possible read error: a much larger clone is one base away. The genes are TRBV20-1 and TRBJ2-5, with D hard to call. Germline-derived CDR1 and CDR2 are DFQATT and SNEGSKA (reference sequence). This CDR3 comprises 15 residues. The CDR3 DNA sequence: TGCAGTGCTAGGGCCTCGGGTCAGTTCCAAGAGACCCAGCACTTC. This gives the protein CSARASGQFQETQHF.

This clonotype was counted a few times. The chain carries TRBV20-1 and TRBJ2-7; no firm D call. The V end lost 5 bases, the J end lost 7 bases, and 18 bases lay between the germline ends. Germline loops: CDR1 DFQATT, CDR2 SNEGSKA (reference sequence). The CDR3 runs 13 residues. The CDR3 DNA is TGCAGTGCTCCACACCCTACGGATGGGGAGCAGTACTTC. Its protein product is CSAPHPTDGEQYF.

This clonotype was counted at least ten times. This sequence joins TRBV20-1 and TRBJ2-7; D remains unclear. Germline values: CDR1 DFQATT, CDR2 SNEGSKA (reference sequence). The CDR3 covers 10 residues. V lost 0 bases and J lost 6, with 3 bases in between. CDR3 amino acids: CSAREGEQYF. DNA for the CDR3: TGCAGTGCTAGAGAAGGCGAGCAGTACTTC.

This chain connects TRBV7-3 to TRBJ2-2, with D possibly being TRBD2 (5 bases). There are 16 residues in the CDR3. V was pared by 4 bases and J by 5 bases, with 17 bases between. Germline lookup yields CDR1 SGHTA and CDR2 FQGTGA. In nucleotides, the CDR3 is TGTGCCAGCAGCTCCCACGCGGGTGGAGAAACCGGGGAGCTGTTTTTT. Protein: CASSSHAGGETGELFF. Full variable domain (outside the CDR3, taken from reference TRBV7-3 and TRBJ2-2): GAGVSQTPSNKVTEKGKYVELRCDPISGHTALYWYRQSLGQGPEFLIYFQGTGAADDSGLPNDRFFAVRPEGSVSTLKIQRTERGDSAVYLCASSSHAGGETGELFFGEGSRLTVL.